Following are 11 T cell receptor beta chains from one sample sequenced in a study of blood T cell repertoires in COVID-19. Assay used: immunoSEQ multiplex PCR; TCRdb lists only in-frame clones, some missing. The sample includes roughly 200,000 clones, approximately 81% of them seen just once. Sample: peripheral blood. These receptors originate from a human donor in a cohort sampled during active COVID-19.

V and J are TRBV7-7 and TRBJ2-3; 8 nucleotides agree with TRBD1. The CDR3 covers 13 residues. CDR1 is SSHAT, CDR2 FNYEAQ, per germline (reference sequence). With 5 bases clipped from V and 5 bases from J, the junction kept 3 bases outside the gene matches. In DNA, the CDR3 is TGTGCCAGCAGCAAGGACAGGGTAGATACGCAGTATTTT. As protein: CASSKDRVDTQYF.

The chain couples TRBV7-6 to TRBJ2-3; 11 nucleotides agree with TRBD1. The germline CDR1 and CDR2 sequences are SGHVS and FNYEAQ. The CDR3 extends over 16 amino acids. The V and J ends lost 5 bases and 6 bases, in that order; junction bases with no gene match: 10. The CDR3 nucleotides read TGTGCCAGCAGCCGGGCTGGGACAGGGGGTCTCGATACGCAGTATTTT. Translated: CASSRAGTGGLDTQYF.

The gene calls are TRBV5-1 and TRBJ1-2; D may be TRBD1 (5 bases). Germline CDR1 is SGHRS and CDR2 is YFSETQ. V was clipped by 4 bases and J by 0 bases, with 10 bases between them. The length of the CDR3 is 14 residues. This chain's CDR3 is CASSRGQANYGYTF. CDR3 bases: TGCGCCAGCAGCCGCGGACAAGCTAACTATGGCTACACCTTC.

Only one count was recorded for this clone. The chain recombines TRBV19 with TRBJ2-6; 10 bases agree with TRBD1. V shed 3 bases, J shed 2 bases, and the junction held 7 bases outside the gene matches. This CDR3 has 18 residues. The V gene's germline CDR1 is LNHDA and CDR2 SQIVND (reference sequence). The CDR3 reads CASSIYSGTGAGANVLTF. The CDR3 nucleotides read TGTGCCAGTAGTATCTATTCCGGGACAGGGGCTGGGGCCAACGTCCTGACTTTC.

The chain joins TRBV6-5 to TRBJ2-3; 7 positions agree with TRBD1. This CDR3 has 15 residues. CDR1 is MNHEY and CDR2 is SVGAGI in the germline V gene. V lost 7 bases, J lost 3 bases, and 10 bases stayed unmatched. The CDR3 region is CASIAGTEFTDTQYF. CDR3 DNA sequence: TGTGCCAGCATAGCCGGGACAGAATTTACAGATACGCAGTATTTT.

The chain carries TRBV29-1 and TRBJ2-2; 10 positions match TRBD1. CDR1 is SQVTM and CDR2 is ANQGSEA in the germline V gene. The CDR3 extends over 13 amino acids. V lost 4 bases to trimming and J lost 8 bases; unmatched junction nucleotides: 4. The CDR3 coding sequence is TGCAGCGTTGGGACAGGGGGAGGTGGGGAGCTGTTTTTT. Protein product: CSVGTGGGGELFF.

This CDR3 reads CAWSARGARTDTQYF. CDR3 coding DNA: TGTGCCTGGAGTGCCCGGGGGGCGCGCACAGATACGCAGTATTTT. The chain joins TRBV30 to TRBJ2-3; TRBD2 might be the D (7 bases). V lost 1 base to trimming and J lost 1 base, with 12 bases between them. From germline, CDR1 is GTSNPN and CDR2 SVGIG (reference sequence). The CDR3 runs 15 residues.

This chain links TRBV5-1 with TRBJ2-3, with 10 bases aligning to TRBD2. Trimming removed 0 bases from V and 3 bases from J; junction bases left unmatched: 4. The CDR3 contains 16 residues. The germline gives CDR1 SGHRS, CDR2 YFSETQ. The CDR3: CASSLGGSGGTDTQYF. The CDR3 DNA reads TGCGCCAGCAGCTTGGGCGGTAGCGGGGGGACAGATACGCAGTATTTT.

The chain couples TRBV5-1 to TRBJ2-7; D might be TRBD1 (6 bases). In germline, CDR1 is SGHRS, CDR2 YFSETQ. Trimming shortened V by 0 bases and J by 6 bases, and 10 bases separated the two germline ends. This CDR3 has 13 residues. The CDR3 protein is CASSLGRTAEQYF. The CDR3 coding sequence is TGCGCCAGCAGCTTGGGTCGGACAGCCGAGCAGTACTTC. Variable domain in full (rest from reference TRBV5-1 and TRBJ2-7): KAGVTQTPRYLIKTRGQQVTLSCSPISGHRSVSWYQQTPGQGLQFLFEYFSETQRNKGNFPGRFSGRQFSNSRSEMNVSTLELGDSALYLCASSLGRTAEQYFGPGTRLTVT.

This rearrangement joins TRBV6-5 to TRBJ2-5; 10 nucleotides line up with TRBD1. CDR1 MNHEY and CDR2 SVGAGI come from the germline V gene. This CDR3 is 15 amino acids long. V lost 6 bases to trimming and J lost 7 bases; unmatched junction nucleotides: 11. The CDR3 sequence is CASRLPGQGSGTQYF. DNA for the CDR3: TGTGCCAGCAGACTCCCGGGACAGGGGTCGGGGACCCAGTACTTC.

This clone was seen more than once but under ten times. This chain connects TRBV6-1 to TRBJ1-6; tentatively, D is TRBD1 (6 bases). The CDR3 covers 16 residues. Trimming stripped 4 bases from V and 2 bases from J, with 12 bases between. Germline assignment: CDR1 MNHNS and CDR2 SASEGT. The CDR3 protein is CASSAETGPYNSPLHF. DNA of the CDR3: TGTGCCAGCAGTGCCGAAACAGGGCCCTATAATTCACCCCTCCACTTT.